The 21 T cell receptor beta chains below all came from one sample that was sequenced in a study of spatial heterogeneity in lung cancer. Time point of the sample: blood at routine non-recurrence follow-up after resection. TCRdb reanalysed the 5' RACE reads using MiXCR and keeps one entry per CDR3 protein. This sample has under 150,000 distinct CDR3 sequences, with less than 14% found just once. The input for sequencing was PBMCs, taken at follow-up. The origin of the receptors is a female donor with early-stage non-small cell lung cancer.

The V gene is TRBV7-2, the J gene TRBJ1-2, with a possible D match to TRBD1 (5 bases). Germline-derived CDR1 and CDR2 are SGHTA and FQGNSA. The CDR3 has 17 amino acids. Trimming left V 1 base short and J 4 bases short, with 19 bases between. The DNA of the CDR3 is TGTGCCAGCAGCTTAGGCGCAGGGCCTCTTTATATCTATGGCTACACCTTC. It is translated as CASSLGAGPLYIYGYTF. The full variable domain, rest sourced from reference TRBV7-2 and TRBJ1-2, is GAGVSQSPSNKVTEKGKDVELRCDPISGHTALYWYRQSLGQGLEFLIYFQGNSAPDKSGLPSDRFSAERTGGSVSTLTIQRTQQEDSAVYLCASSLGAGPLYIYGYTFGSGTRLTVV.

This rearrangement joins TRBV27 to TRBJ2-5; D perhaps matches TRBD2 (6 bases). The length of the CDR3 is 13 residues. Germline loops: CDR1 MNHEY, CDR2 SMNVEV (reference sequence). Trimming shortened V by 5 bases and J by 9 bases, and 16 bases separated the two germline ends. In DNA form, the CDR3 reads TGTGCCAGCAGTCCCGGACGGACGGGGGCCCAGTACTTC. Its translation is CASSPGRTGAQYF.

The genes are TRBV19 and TRBJ1-5; TRBD1 aligns across 7 bases. This CDR3 spans 15 amino acids. Germline CDR1 is LNHDA and CDR2 is SQIVND (reference sequence). The V gene end was trimmed by 6 bases and the J gene end by 3 bases; junction bases not matched to a gene: 8. CDR3 amino acids: CASSPMDRNNQPQHF. The CDR3 nucleotides read TGTGCCAGTAGCCCAATGGACAGGAACAATCAGCCCCAGCATTTT. Full variable domain (outside the CDR3, taken from reference TRBV19 and TRBJ1-5): DGGITQSPKYLFRKEGQNVTLSCEQNLNHDAMYWYRQDPGQGLRLIYYSQIVNDFQKGDIAEGYSVSREKKESFPLTVTSAQKNPTAFYLCASSPMDRNNQPQHFGDGTRLSIL.

This clonotype was seen only a few times. The rearrangement links TRBV7-2 to TRBJ1-6; possibly TRBD1 for D (5 bases). The CDR3 consists of 15 residues. V dropped 5 bases and J dropped 7 bases, with 15 bases sitting between them. CDR1 and CDR2 (germline): SGHTA, FQGNSA. As DNA, the CDR3 is TGTGCCAGCAGCACAACCGGGACGAGCAATTCACCCCTCCACTTT. Encoded protein: CASSTTGTSNSPLHF.

The V gene is TRBV4-2, the J gene TRBJ1-5; D not resolved. Trimming pared 3 bases from V and 4 bases from J, leaving 16 bases between. This CDR3 region has 16 residues. Germline CDR1 is LGHNA and CDR2 is YNFKEQ. The CDR3 region has the DNA TGTGCCAGCAGCCAGGCGGGAGGACGGCGAAATCAGCCCCAGCATTTT. Amino acid sequence: CASSQAGGRRNQPQHF.

This clonotype turned up a few times. The rearrangement uses TRBV5-1 and TRBJ1-2, with D perhaps TRBD1 (6 bases). The length of the CDR3 is 14 residues. The germline gives CDR1 SGHRS, CDR2 YFSETQ. Trimming removed 2 bases at V and 6 bases at J, with 14 bases between. The CDR3 reads CASSFSTGIDGYTF. CDR3 bases: TGCGCCAGCAGCTTCTCGACAGGAATCGATGGCTACACCTTC.

The chain couples TRBV6-4 to TRBJ2-1; 8 positions match TRBD2. Germline values: CDR1 MRHNA, CDR2 SNTAGT. The trim removed 4 bases at V and 7 bases at J, leaving 6 bases unmatched. The CDR3 runs 14 residues. CDR3 nucleotide sequence: TGTGCCAGCAGTGTTCGGGAGGGCCTGAATGAGCAGTTCTTC. Protein product: CASSVREGLNEQFF.

The CDR3 coding sequence is TGTGCCAGCAGTACCCAGGGGGCTGGCAATCAGCCCCAGCATTTT. Its protein is CASSTQGAGNQPQHF. The chain links TRBV28 to TRBJ1-5; TRBD1 aligns across 8 bases. Germline assignment: CDR1 MDHEN and CDR2 SYDVKM. V lost 5 bases and J lost 2; bases outside the gene matches: 5. The CDR3 extends over 15 amino acids.

This clonotype was observed a single time. The gene calls are TRBV7-4 and TRBJ2-1; the D is unclear. V was trimmed by 1 base and J by 8 bases, leaving 6 bases between them. The CDR3 totals 12 residues. From germline, CDR1 is SGHVT and CDR2 SQSDAQ. CDR3 sequence: CASSLDRYEQFF. In DNA form, the CDR3 reads TGTGCCAGCAGCTTAGACCGTTATGAGCAGTTCTTC.

This clonotype has at least ten counts. The genes are TRBV28 and TRBJ2-1; tentative D call: TRBD1 (6 bases). Germline V gene lookup returns CDR1 MDHEN and CDR2 SYDVKM. The V and J ends lost 6 bases and 3 bases respectively, with 24 bases between them. The CDR3 runs 18 residues. The CDR3 DNA reads TGTGCCAGCAGGCAAGAGACAGGTATCATGATCAACTACAATGAGCAGTTCTTC. This encodes CASRQETGIMINYNEQFF.

The chain couples TRBV28 to TRBJ1-1; no reliable D call. This CDR3 spans 13 amino acids. CDR1 and CDR2 (germline): MDHEN, SYDVKM. Trimming removed 3 bases at V and 4 bases at J, with 9 bases between. In DNA, the CDR3 is TGTGCCAGCAGTTTCTGGGGAGGCACTGAAGCTTTCTTT. Translating it yields CASSFWGGTEAFF.

Many counts were recorded for this clonotype. The chain has TRBV29-1 and TRBJ2-2, with D perhaps assigned TRBD1 or TRBD2 (5 bases each). The CDR3 contains 17 residues. Trimming left V 5 bases short and J 4 bases short, with 23 bases between. Germline assignment: CDR1 SQVTM and CDR2 ANQGSEA. The CDR3 protein is CSVKGLWGAEGTGELFF. CDR3 bases: TGCAGCGTTAAGGGTCTGTGGGGCGCCGAGGGCACCGGGGAGCTGTTTTTT.

This clonotype was seen a handful of times. The chain uses TRBV2 and TRBJ2-2; no reliable D call. CDR1 is SNHLY, CDR2 FYNNEI, per germline. The CDR3 is 13 amino acids. The V end was cut by 4 bases, the J end by 4 bases, with 7 bases between. CDR3 residues: CASSVRVTGELFF. CDR3 nucleotides: TGTGCCAGCAGTGTTCGGGTCACCGGGGAGCTGTTTTTT. Looking up the rest from reference TRBV2 and TRBJ2-2 gives the full variable domain: EPEVTQTPSHQVTQMGQEVILRCVPISNHLYFYWYRQILGQKVEFLVSFYNNEISEKSEIFDDQFSVERPDGSNFTLKIRSTKLEDSAMYFCASSVRVTGELFFGEGSRLTVL.

The chain is built from TRBV7-2 and TRBJ1-5, with 8 positions matching TRBD1. Germline CDR1 and CDR2: SGHTA and FQGNSA. V shed 6 bases and J 6 bases; nucleotides not matched to a gene: 4. The length of the CDR3 is 13 residues. The CDR3 coding sequence is TGTGCCAGCAGTCACAGGGGGGGTCAGCCCCAGCATTTT. It specifies CASSHRGGQPQHF.

This clonotype was observed at least ten times. This sequence joins TRBV15 and TRBJ1-2; D unclear. CDR1 and CDR2 (germline): LNHNV, YYDKDF (reference sequence). The CDR3 extends over 15 amino acids. Trimming took off 0 bases at V and 1 base at J, with 9 bases between the two ends. The CDR3 DNA reads as TGTGCCACCAGCAGAGATCTGGGCAGTAACTATGGCTACACCTTC. Translated, it gives CATSRDLGSNYGYTF.

At least ten counts were recorded for this clonotype. The chain is built from TRBV5-1 and TRBJ2-2, with D perhaps matching TRBD1 or TRBD2 (5 bases each). The V end lost 4 bases, the J end lost 0 bases, and 10 bases lay between the germline ends. The CDR3 has 15 residues. In germline, CDR1 is SGHRS, CDR2 YFSETQ. CDR3 sequence: CASSRDGANTGELFF. The CDR3 nucleotides read TGCGCCAGCAGCCGGGACGGAGCGAACACCGGGGAGCTGTTTTTT.

The CDR3 nucleotides are TGTGCCAGTAGTATAGTTCCTTACGGGTTACTCTCGACAGACACCGGGGAGCTGTTTTTT. This encodes CASSIVPYGLLSTDTGELFF. The V call is TRBV19, the J call TRBJ2-2, with D tentatively TRBD1 (5 bases). CDR1 is LNHDA and CDR2 is SQIVND in the germline V gene (reference sequence). The CDR3 has 20 residues. V was pared by 1 base and J by 3 bases, with 24 bases between.

This clonotype showed up many times. The genes are TRBV2 and TRBJ2-5; D unclear. The V gene's germline CDR1 is SNHLY and CDR2 FYNNEI. This CDR3 spans 15 amino acids. The V and J ends lost 4 bases and 3 bases respectively, with 15 bases between them. CDR3 sequence reads: CASSVSPIREETQYF. The CDR3 region has the DNA TGTGCCAGCAGTGTGAGCCCGATAAGGGAAGAGACCCAGTACTTC. Together with reference TRBV2 and TRBJ2-5, the CDR3 gives the full variable domain: EPEVTQTPSHQVTQMGQEVILRCVPISNHLYFYWYRQILGQKVEFLVSFYNNEISEKSEIFDDQFSVERPDGSNFTLKIRSTKLEDSAMYFCASSVSPIREETQYFGPGTRLLVL.

J is TRBJ2-1 and V is TRBV7-3, with a possible D match to TRBD2 (5 bases). CDR1 SGHTA and CDR2 FQGTGA come from the germline V gene. Deletions cut 5 bases from V and 6 bases from J, with 11 bases between. The CDR3 extends over 13 amino acids. The CDR3 DNA is TGTGCCAGCAGCCCCGGGATCCTCAATGAGCAGTTCTTC. This gives the protein CASSPGILNEQFF.

The chain couples TRBV18 to TRBJ1-1; the D is unclear. The CDR3 covers 11 residues. Deletions cut 3 bases from V and 10 bases from J, with 9 bases between. In germline, CDR1 is KGHSH, CDR2 LQKENI. CDR3 residues: CASSPGSAAFF. Written as DNA, the CDR3 is TGTGCCAGCTCACCGGGGTCGGCAGCTTTCTTT.

The V call is TRBV7-2, the J call TRBJ1-1; D is uncertain. The V end lost 3 bases, the J end lost 1 base, and 9 bases lay between the germline ends. The CDR3 extends over 14 amino acids. Germline CDR1 and CDR2: SGHTA and FQGNSA. CDR3 nucleotides: TGTGCCAGCAGCTTGCACGCCACGAACACTGAAGCTTTCTTT. This codes for CASSLHATNTEAFF. The full variable domain, its missing parts supplied by reference TRBV7-2 and TRBJ1-1, is GAGVSQSPSNKVTEKGKDVELRCDPISGHTALYWYRQSLGQGLEFLIYFQGNSAPDKSGLPSDRFSAERTGGSVSTLTIQRTQQEDSAVYLCASSLHATNTEAFFGQGTRLTVV.